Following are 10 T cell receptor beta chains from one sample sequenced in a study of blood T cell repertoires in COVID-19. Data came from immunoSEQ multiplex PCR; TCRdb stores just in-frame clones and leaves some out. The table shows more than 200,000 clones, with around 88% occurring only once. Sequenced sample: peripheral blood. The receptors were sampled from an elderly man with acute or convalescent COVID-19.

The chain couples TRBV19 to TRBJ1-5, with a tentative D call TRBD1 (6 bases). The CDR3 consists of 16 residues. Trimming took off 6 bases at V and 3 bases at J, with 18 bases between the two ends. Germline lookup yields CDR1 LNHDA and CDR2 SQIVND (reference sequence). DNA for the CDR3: TGTGCCAGTAGATCGAGAACAGGGAGGGTCAATCAGCCCCAGCATTTT. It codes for CASRSRTGRVNQPQHF.

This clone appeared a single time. The CDR3 spells CASSLDVAQGEQYF. CDR3 DNA sequence: TGTGCCAGCAGCTTAGATGTAGCCCAGGGTGAGCAGTACTTC. This rearrangement joins TRBV7-9 to TRBJ2-7, with D possibly being TRBD1 (5 bases). V lost 1 base, J lost 7 bases, and 14 bases lay in between. Germline-derived CDR1 and CDR2 are SEHNR and FQNEAQ (reference sequence). The CDR3 runs to 14 residues.

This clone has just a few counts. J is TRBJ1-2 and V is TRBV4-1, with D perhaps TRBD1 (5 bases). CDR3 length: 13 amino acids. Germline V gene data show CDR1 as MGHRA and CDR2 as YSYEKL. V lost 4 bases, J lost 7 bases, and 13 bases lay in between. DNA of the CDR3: TGCGCCAGCAGCCCGGACATTATTTCTGGCTACACCTTC. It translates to CASSPDIISGYTF.

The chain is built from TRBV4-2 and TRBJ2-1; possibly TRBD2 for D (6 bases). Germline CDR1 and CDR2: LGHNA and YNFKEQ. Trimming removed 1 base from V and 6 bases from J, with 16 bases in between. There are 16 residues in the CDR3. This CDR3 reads CASSQGSGAPINEQFF. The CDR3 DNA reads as TGTGCCAGCAGCCAAGGATCGGGAGCGCCTATCAATGAGCAGTTCTTC.

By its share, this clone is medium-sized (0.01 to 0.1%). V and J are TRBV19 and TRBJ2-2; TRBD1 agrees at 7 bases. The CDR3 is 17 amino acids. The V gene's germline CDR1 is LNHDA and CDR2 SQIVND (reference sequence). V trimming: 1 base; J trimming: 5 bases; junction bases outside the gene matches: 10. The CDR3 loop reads CASSIAQQGYWTGELFF. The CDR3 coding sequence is TGTGCCAGTAGTATAGCCCAACAGGGGTATTGGACCGGGGAGCTGTTTTTT.

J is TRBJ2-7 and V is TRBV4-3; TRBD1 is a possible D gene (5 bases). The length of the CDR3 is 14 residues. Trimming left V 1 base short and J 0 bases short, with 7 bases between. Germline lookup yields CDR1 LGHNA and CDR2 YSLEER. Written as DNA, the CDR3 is TGCGCCAGCAGCCAAGGCAGGGTCTCCTACGAGCAGTACTTC. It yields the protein CASSQGRVSYEQYF.

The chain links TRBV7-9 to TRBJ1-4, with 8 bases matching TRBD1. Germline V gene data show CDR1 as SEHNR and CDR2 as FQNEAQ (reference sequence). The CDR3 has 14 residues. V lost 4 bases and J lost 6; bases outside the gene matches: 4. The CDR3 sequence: CASSSTGAHEKLFF. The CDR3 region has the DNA TGTGCCAGCAGCTCGACAGGGGCCCATGAAAAACTGTTTTTT.

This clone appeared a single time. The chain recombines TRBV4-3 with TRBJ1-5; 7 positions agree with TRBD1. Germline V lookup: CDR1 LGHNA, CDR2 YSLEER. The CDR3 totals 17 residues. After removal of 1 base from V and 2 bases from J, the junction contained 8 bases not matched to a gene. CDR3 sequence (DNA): TGCGCCAGCAGCCAAGGAACAACAGGGGATGGCAATCAGCCCCAGCATTTT. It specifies CASSQGTTGDGNQPQHF.

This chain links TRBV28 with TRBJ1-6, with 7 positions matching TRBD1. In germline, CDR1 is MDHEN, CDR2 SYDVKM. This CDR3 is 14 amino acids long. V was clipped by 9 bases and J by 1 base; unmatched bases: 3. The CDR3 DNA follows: TGTGCCAGTTTACAGGGGTCCTATAATTCACCCCTCCACTTT. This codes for CASLQGSYNSPLHF.

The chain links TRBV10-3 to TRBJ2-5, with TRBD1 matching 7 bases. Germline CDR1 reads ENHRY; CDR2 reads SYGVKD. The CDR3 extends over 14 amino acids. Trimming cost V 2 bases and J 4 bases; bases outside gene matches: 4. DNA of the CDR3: TGTGCCATCAGTGAGAGGGGGCCGCGAGAGACCCAGTACTTC. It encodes CAISERGPRETQYF.